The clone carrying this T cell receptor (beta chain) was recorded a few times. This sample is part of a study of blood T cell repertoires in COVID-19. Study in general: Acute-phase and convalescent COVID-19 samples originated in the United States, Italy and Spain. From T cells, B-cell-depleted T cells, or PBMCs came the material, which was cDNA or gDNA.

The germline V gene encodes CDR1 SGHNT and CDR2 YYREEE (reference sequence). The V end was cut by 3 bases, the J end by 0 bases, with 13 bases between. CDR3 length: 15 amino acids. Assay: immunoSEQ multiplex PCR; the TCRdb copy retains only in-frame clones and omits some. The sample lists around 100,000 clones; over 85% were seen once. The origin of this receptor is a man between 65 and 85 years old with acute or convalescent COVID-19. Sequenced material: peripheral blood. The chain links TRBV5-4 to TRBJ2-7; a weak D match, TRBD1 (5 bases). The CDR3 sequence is CASSSRQGSSYEQYF. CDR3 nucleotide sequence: TGTGCCAGCAGCTCGCGGCAGGGAAGCTCCTACGAGCAGTACTTC.